This T cell receptor (beta chain) was found in a study of beta chain features in type 1 diabetes (dated 2018 in TCRdb). Concerning the study at large: No differences in mean age, gender distribution, total cell number or subset yield were found between patients and healthy donors. In the study, TCRB repertoires of sorted circulating CD4+ T cell subsets from recently diagnosed type 1 diabetes patients were compared with those of matched healthy donors. Regulatory and stem cell-like memory subsets were obtained from only 8 patients and roughly 8 healthy donors, while naive and central memory subsets were obtained from all 30 or so donors. A total of 100 million to 110 million sorted cells were examined across all samples, and a strong correlation was observed between cell number per subset and RNA yield. General findings and caveats noted by the study authors: Because cDNA was sequenced instead of genomic DNA, highly expressing activated cells could be over-represented, though the groups showed no difference in activation or CD3 levels. Naive, central memory and regulatory TCRB repertoires appeared to be more alike among patients than among healthy donors. Fewer insertions and more nucleotide deletions at VDJ recombination sites were observed in patients with type 1 diabetes, implying thymic rearrangement abnormalities. Because small numbers of individuals were included in the HLA sub-analyses, any influence of HLA type on TCRB rearrangement was left unresolved. Type 1 diabetes patients showed a moderate but significant shortening of TCRB CDR3 length in all four CD4+ subsets. Shorter templates might have been favored by PCR, but patient and control samples were amplified and corrected together, so both groups would have been affected equally by any skew.

The CDR3 runs 14 residues from the cysteine to the phenylalanine. Of the read, only the CDR3 DNA is kept; its 42 bases are in frame from base 1. CDR1 and CDR2, per the germline V gene (reference sequence), are MNHEY and SMNVEV. V is cut by 2 bases and J by 5 bases, and the space between the germline ends is 12 bases. A single peripheral blood draw of roughly 0.11 L on average was collected from each donor into heparinised tubes. A BD FACSAria II and a panel including CD45RO, CCR7, CD25, CD127, CD95 and CD27 were used to sort naive, central memory, regulatory and stem cell-like memory CD4+ T cells. All sorted populations exceeded 95% purity. PBMCs were isolated right away by Lymphoprep density gradient centrifugation and were stained directly, without culture. So that batch effects would be minimized, each experiment stained and sorted samples in pairs, pairing one healthy donor with one patient. The entire amount of isolated RNA was reverse transcribed using the High Capacity cDNA Reverse Transcription Kit, so the sequenced TCRB transcripts were expressed ones. Naive, central memory and regulatory T cell samples underwent deep immunoSEQ sequencing, averaging about 3.57 million total reads per sample. Sorted cells were lysed in RLT buffer and RNA was extracted with DNase-treated RNeasy Micro or Mini kits, depending on cell number. To prevent cross-contamination, every cell subset was processed on its own, while patient and healthy donor samples were processed together. The immunoSEQ multiplex PCR was used to amplify TCRB sequences from cDNA, yielding 87-bp fragments that span the CDR3 region. Amplicons were sequenced on the Illumina HiSeq platform. As for how the authors treated the data: PCR bias was corrected computationally using synthetic template baselines, and reads within Hamming distance 2 were collapsed, with unmergeable singletons discarded. Reads were aligned against IMGT to assign V, D and J genes, CDR3 length and insertions or deletions at six rearrangement sites. Within each subset, clonotype counts were normalized to the number of sorted cells before true diversity and Gini coefficients were calculated with the tcR R package. The overlap coefficient, calculated on TCRB nucleotide sequences, was used to measure repertoire sharing. In TCRdb, the immuneACCESS table is reduced to in-frame sequences with V and J assigned. These tables do not hold every clone; where another copy was compared, an unresolved V gene accounts for under half, and the others remain unexplained. That table furnishes V, J and clone size, whereas the DNA furnished D and trimming. This sample holds some 370,000 clones; around 10% were observed only once. About 0.6% of the sample belongs to the ten largest clones.

This clone was seen more than once but under ten times. Its antigen is unknown. Per-base quality was not reported, and no clone a single base away is much larger than it. The V and J genes are TRBV27 and TRBJ2-5; TRBD1 could be the D gene, as 8 bases match. This clonotype was obtained from a man aged 25-45 years with type 1 diabetes. Source material: central memory CD4+ T cells from blood. The encoded CDR3 is CASSLDRGGETQYF. The DNA is as follows: TGTGCCAGCAGTTTAGACAGGGGAGGGGAGACCCAGTACTTC.